This entry describes one TCR beta chain. The antigen is unknown. These data are taken from a study of CD8+ T cells in alopecia areata. Study-wide background: Severity was scored as percentage of affected scalp area in treated patients.

As for treatment: oral pan-JAK inhibitor, 5-10 mg twice daily. Study results and limitations: For patients receiving tofacitinib, scalp clonality and expanded CD8+ clones among the top 100 significantly decreased. One nonresponder makes the tie between baseline CD8+ expansion and response uncertain.

The length of the CDR3 is 19 residues. The J segment lost 9 bases and the V segment lost 6 bases, leaving 17 bases of the junction unmatched. Looked up from germline, CDR1 is MDHEN and CDR2 is SYDVKM. Following RNA extraction, reverse transcription yielded cDNA that acted as the sequencing template. Only in-frame clones appear in the TCRdb table, and some are missing; sequencing was by immunoSEQ multiplex PCR. The sample contains 250,000 to 300,000 clones, nearly 60% of which appear only once. The V call is TRBV28, the J call TRBJ2-1; the match to TRBD2 covers 16 bases. The sample in question was CD4+ T cells sorted from blood, obtained at week 24, from a patient treated with tofacitinib. This receptor was identified in a human donor with alopecia areata. The CDR3 coding sequence is TGTGCCAGCAGCCCCATGGGACTAGCGGGGGGGCCATCTGTCGGTGAGCAGTTCTTC. This encodes CASSPMGLAGGPSVGEQFF.